This T cell receptor (beta chain) appears in the sequencing data of a study of shared clonotypes between healthy human individuals. Donors were Caucasian adults residing in Nashville, Tennessee, USA. Over several immunoSEQ plates, each subset's genomic DNA was distributed in even portions. Produced via immunoSEQ multiplex PCR; TCRdb's table is partial and in-frame only. The sample records fewer than 550,000 clones, roughly 85% being singletons. J was trimmed by 4 bases and V by 4 bases; bases with no gene match: 12. From germline, CDR1 is SGHAT and CDR2 FQNNGV. The CDR3 is 17 residues long. The chain has TRBV11-2 and TRBJ2-7; 11 nucleotides match TRBD1. This clonotype was sampled from a woman aged 40 to 49 in good health. Some clones in this sample may be carry-over from other donors' samples. The sample comprised PBMCs. The CDR3: CASSSSTGQGAFYEQYF. CDR3 in DNA: TGTGCCAGCAGCTCCTCAACTGGACAGGGGGCATTTTACGAGCAGTACTTC.